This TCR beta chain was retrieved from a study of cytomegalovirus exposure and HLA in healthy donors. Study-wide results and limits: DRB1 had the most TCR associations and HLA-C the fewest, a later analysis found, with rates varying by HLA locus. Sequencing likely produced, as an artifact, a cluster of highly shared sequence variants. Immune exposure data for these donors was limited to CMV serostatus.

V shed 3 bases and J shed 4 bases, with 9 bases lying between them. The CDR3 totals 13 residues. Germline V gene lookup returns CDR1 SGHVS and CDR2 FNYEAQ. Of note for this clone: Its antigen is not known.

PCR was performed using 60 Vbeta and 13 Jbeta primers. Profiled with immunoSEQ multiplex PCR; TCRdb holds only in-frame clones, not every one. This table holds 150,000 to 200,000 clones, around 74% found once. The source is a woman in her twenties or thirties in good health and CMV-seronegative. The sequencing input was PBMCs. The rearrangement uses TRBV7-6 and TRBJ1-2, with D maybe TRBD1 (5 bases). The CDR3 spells CASSFGGSYGYTF. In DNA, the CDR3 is TGTGCCAGCAGCTTTGGGGGGAGCTATGGCTACACCTTC. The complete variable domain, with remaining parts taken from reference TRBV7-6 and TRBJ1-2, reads GAGVSQSPRYKVTKRGQDVALRCDPISGHVSLYWYRQALGQGPEFLTYFNYEAQQDKSGLPNDRFSAERPEGSISTLTIQRTEQRDSAMYRCASSFGGSYGYTFGSGTRLTVV.